These 21 T cell receptor beta chains share one sample of origin, sequenced in a study of cytomegalovirus exposure and HLA in healthy donors. PCR employed 60 Vbeta and 13 Jbeta primers. Generated by immunoSEQ multiplex PCR, the TCRdb table keeps only in-frame clones and is missing some. The table includes some 150,000 clones, 82% detected once. Material for sequencing was PBMCs. Source of these receptors: a male donor in good health and CMV-seronegative.

The genes are TRBV19 and TRBJ1-5; the match to TRBD1 covers 8 bases. There are 15 residues in the CDR3. The V gene's germline CDR1 is LNHDA and CDR2 SQIVND (reference sequence). Losses at the gene ends were 3 bases for V and 8 bases for J; bases not matched to a gene: 9. CDR3 DNA: TGTGCCAGTAGTATCGCTTCAGGGGGCGCAGAGCCCCAGCATTTT. Protein: CASSIASGGAEPQHF.

V and J are TRBV30 and TRBJ1-2; D is ambiguous. V gave up 1 base and J gave up 0 bases, with 3 bases separating them. The CDR3 sequence is 12 residues long. The V gene's germline CDR1 is GTSNPN and CDR2 SVGIG (reference sequence). Here the CDR3 reads CAWSGTNYGYTF. The CDR3, as DNA: TGTGCCTGGAGTGGTACTAACTATGGCTACACCTTC. Full variable domain (remainder filled in from reference TRBV30 and TRBJ1-2): SQTIHQWPATLVQPVGSPLSLECTVEGTSNPNLYWYRQAAGRGLQLLFYSVGIGQISSEVPQNLSASRPQDRQFILSSKKLLLSDSGFYLCAWSGTNYGYTFGSGTRLTVV.

This chain links TRBV5-1 with TRBJ1-4; D is ambiguous. From germline, CDR1 is SGHRS and CDR2 YFSETQ. The CDR3 consists of 15 residues. The V end lost 3 bases, the J end lost 0 bases, and 9 bases lay between the germline ends. CDR3 coding DNA: TGCGCCAGCAGCTCGCTAGGAACAACTAATGAAAAACTGTTTTTT. Translation: CASSSLGTTNEKLFF.

The chain carries TRBV4-2 and TRBJ2-5, with D possibly TRBD2 on 6 matching bases. V was clipped by 0 bases and J by 1 base, with 18 bases between them. The CDR3 extends over 18 amino acids. The germline gives CDR1 LGHNA, CDR2 YNFKEQ. CDR3 coding DNA: TGTGCCAGCAGCCAAGATGGGATTAGCGGAGCCTCCCAAGAGACCCAGTACTTC. This encodes CASSQDGISGASQETQYF.

The CDR3 coding sequence is TGTGCCAGCAGCTCCCCCCGGGAAGGGGGATACAACTATGGCTACACCTTC. Protein: CASSSPREGGYNYGYTF. This chain connects TRBV11-2 to TRBJ1-2; D is perhaps TRBD1 (6 bases). The V end lost 4 bases, the J end lost 2 bases, and 20 bases lay between the germline ends. Germline CDR1 SGHAT, CDR2 FQNNGV. The CDR3 is made up of 17 amino acids. Full variable domain (rest looked up from reference TRBV11-2 and TRBJ1-2): EAGVAQSPRYKIIEKRQSVAFWCNPISGHATLYWYQQILGQGPKLLIQFQNNGVVDDSQLPKDRFSAERLKGVDSTLKIQPAKLEDSAVYLCASSSPREGGYNYGYTFGSGTRLTVV.

Notes on this clone: Different DNA sequences within this sample yield the same CDR3. V usage is TRBV7-2 and J usage is TRBJ1-1; TRBD1 aligns across 8 bases. Germline CDR1 reads SGHTA; CDR2 reads FQGNSA. This CDR3 is built from 14 residues. With V trimmed by 5 bases and J by 1 base, 3 bases remained unmatched. The CDR3 DNA follows: TGTGCCAGCAGCCTCGGACAGGGGAACACTGAAGCTTTCTTT. Translation: CASSLGQGNTEAFF.

Only a few counts were recorded for this clone. The genes are TRBV9 and TRBJ2-6; D may be TRBD2 (6 bases). The CDR3 is 16 residues long. The germline V and J ends were trimmed by 0 bases and 1 base, with 8 bases remaining between them. The V gene's germline CDR1 is SGDLS and CDR2 YYNGEE. CDR3: CASSVGGVSGANVLTF. The CDR3 region has the DNA TGTGCCAGCAGCGTAGGCGGGGTGTCTGGGGCCAACGTCCTGACTTTC.

V usage is TRBV2 and J usage is TRBJ1-1; D not certain. CDR1 and CDR2 (germline): SNHLY, FYNNEI. Trimming removed 6 bases at V and 4 bases at J, with 12 bases between. The CDR3 is 13 residues long. This CDR3 reads CASRVDLGTEAFF. The CDR3 coding sequence is TGTGCCAGCAGGGTGGACTTGGGCACTGAAGCTTTCTTT.

As for this clone: Mismatch with germline at one junction end may stem from a read error. V and J are TRBV7-9 and TRBJ1-6; no firm D call. This CDR3 is built from 12 residues. Germline V gene data show CDR1 as SEHNR and CDR2 as FQNEAQ (reference sequence). DNA for the CDR3: TGTTCCAGCAGCTTCAACGGTTCACCCCTCCACTTT. It codes for CSSSFNGSPLHF.

In DNA form, the CDR3 reads TGTGCCAGCAGCCCCCGACTAGCTAGCACAGATACGCAGTATTTT. Encoded protein: CASSPRLASTDTQYF. The rearrangement joins TRBV28 to TRBJ2-3, with TRBD2 matching over 7 bases. V trimming: 6 bases; J trimming: 0 bases; junction bases outside the gene matches: 6. The CDR3 consists of 15 residues. Germline values: CDR1 MDHEN, CDR2 SYDVKM.

The gene calls are TRBV2 and TRBJ1-1; possible D gene TRBD1, 5 bases. CDR3 length equals 13 residues. V was shortened by 3 bases and J by 7 bases, with 12 bases between the two germline ends. Germline V gene data show CDR1 as SNHLY and CDR2 as FYNNEI. CDR3: CASSEDGRGEAFF. The CDR3 region has the DNA TGTGCCAGCAGTGAGGACGGAAGGGGTGAAGCTTTCTTT.

CDR3 bases: TGTGCCATCCGCCCTGGCCGGGACAGAGTAGGTGAGCAGTTCTTC. It encodes CAIRPGRDRVGEQFF. The rearrangement uses TRBV28 and TRBJ2-1; 7 positions match TRBD1. Germline CDR1 reads MDHEN; CDR2 reads SYDVKM. The CDR3 extends over 15 amino acids. Trimming took 10 bases from V and 9 from J; bases not matched to a gene: 18.

For this clone: One junction end disagrees with the germline gene, perhaps due to a read error. The chain employs TRBV19 and TRBJ1-1; 11 bases agree with TRBD1. The length of the CDR3 is 14 residues. CDR1 is LNHDA, CDR2 SQIVND, per germline (reference sequence). The CDR3: CVSSGQGAYTEAFF. The CDR3 DNA reads as TGTGTCAGTAGTGGACAGGGGGCGTACACTGAAGCTTTCTTT.

The gene calls are TRBV6-5 and TRBJ1-2, with D possibly matching TRBD1 (6 bases). In germline, CDR1 is MNHEY, CDR2 SVGAGI. CDR3 length: 15 residues. The V and J ends lost 6 bases and 4 bases respectively, with 18 bases between them. The DNA for the CDR3 is TGTGCCAGCAGAACGCCCCTACAGGGCAGCTATGGCTACACCTTC. This codes for CASRTPLQGSYGYTF.

This clone has just a few counts. The chain combines TRBV10-3 with TRBJ1-2; a weak D match, TRBD1 (6 bases). Germline loops: CDR1 ENHRY, CDR2 SYGVKD. The V end was cut by 6 bases, the J end by 7 bases, with 15 bases between. The CDR3 has 13 amino acids. In DNA form, the CDR3 reads TGTGCCATCAGACCGGGACAAACTGGTGGCTACACCTTC. It codes for CAIRPGQTGGYTF.

The chain has TRBV2 and TRBJ1-2; unclear D gene. Germline V gene lookup returns CDR1 SNHLY and CDR2 FYNNEI. This CDR3 region has 13 residues. The V end lost 7 bases, the J end lost 3 bases, and 12 bases lay between the germline ends. The CDR3 loop is CASTPRPDYGYTF. CDR3 nucleotide sequence: TGTGCCAGCACCCCGAGGCCGGACTATGGCTACACCTTC.

The genes are TRBV14 and TRBJ2-1; D is possibly TRBD1 (5 bases). The CDR3 is 14 residues long. CDR1 and CDR2 from the germline V gene are SGHDN and FVKESK. V shed 3 bases and J shed 2 bases, with 8 bases lying between them. DNA for the CDR3: TGTGCCAGCAGCCAGATGGGGCCCTACAATGAGCAGTTCTTC. Translated: CASSQMGPYNEQFF.

V gene TRBV14 combines with J gene TRBJ1-1; 8 bases map to TRBD1. The CDR3 sequence is 15 residues long. Trimming took 0 bases from V and 6 from J; bases not matched to a gene: 6. Germline CDR1 SGHDN, CDR2 FVKESK. The CDR3 is CASSQDPGGMAEAFF. The CDR3, as DNA: TGTGCCAGCAGCCAAGATCCAGGGGGCATGGCTGAAGCTTTCTTT.

This clone was recorded once. The chain carries TRBV4-2 and TRBJ1-2; 9 bases map to TRBD1. Germline loops: CDR1 LGHNA, CDR2 YNFKEQ. The CDR3 spans 17 residues. Unmatched junction bases numbered 9, after V lost 0 bases and J lost 4 bases. As DNA, the CDR3 is TGTGCCAGCAGCCAAGATCTGCGGGACAGGGACCTCTATGGCTACACCTTC. The encoded protein is CASSQDLRDRDLYGYTF.

The rearrangement uses TRBV15 and TRBJ2-1; 9 nucleotides match TRBD2. The CDR3 is made up of 13 amino acids. The germline CDR1 and CDR2 sequences are LNHNV and YYDKDF (reference sequence). V was pared by 0 bases and J by 12 bases, with 3 bases of the junction left unmatched. The CDR3 here is CATSRDSGSSQFF. The CDR3 region has the DNA TGTGCCACCAGCAGAGATAGCGGGAGTTCGCAGTTCTTC. The full variable domain, in which reference TRBV15 and TRBJ2-1 provide the parts outside the CDR3, is DAMVIQNPRYQVTQFGKPVTLSCSQTLNHNVMYWYQQKSSQAPKLLFHYYDKDFNNEADTPDNFQSRRPNTSFCFLDIRSPGLGDTAMYLCATSRDSGSSQFFGPGTRLTVL.

This clone was seen a handful of times. The V call is TRBV18, the J call TRBJ1-1; tentative D call: TRBD1 (6 bases). Between the trimmed V and J ends, which lost 2 bases and 0 bases, there was a span of 10 bases. Germline V gene sequence: CDR1 KGHSH, CDR2 LQKENI. CDR3 length: 15 residues. The DNA for the CDR3 is TGTGCCAGCTCACCAACAGGGACGTTGAACACTGAAGCTTTCTTT. Translating it yields CASSPTGTLNTEAFF.